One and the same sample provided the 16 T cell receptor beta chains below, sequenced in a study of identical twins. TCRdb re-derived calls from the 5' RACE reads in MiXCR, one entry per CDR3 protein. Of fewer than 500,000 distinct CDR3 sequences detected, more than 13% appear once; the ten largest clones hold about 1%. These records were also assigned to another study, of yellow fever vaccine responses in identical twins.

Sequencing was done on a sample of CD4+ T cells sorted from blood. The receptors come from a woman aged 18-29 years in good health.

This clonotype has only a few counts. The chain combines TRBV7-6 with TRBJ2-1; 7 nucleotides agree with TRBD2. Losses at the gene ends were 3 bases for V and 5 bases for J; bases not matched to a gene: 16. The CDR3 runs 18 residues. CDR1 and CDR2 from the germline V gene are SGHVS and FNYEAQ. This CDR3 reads CASSFLITTRTSNNEQFF. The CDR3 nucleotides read TGTGCCAGCAGCTTCCTCATAACGACCCGGACTAGTAACAATGAGCAGTTCTTC.

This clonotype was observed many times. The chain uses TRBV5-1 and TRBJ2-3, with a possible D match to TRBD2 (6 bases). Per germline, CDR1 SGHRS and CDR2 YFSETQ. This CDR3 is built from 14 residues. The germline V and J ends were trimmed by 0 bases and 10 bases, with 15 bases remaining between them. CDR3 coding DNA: TGCGCCAGCAGCTTGGACGCTTCCGGGACTTCGCAGTATTTT. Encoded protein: CASSLDASGTSQYF.

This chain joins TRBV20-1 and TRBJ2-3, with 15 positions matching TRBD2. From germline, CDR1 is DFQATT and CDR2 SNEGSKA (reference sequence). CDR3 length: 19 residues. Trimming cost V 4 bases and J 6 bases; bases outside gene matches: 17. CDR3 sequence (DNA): TGCAGTGCTAAGTCGGGACTAGCGGGAGGTTTTTCCTTTTTGGATACGCAGTATTTT. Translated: CSAKSGLAGGFSFLDTQYF.

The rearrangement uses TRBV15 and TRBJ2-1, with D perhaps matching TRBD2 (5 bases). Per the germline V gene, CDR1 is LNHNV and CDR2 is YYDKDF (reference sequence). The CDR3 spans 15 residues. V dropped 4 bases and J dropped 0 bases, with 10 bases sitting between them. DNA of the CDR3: TGTGCCACCAGCAATGACGAGGGCTCCTACAATGAGCAGTTCTTC. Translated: CATSNDEGSYNEQFF.

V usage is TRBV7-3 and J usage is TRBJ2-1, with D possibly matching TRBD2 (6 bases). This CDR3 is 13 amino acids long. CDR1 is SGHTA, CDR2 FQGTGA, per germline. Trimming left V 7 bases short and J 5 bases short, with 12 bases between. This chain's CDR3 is CASTTSSDNEQFF. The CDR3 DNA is TGTGCCAGCACCACTAGCAGTGACAATGAGCAGTTCTTC.

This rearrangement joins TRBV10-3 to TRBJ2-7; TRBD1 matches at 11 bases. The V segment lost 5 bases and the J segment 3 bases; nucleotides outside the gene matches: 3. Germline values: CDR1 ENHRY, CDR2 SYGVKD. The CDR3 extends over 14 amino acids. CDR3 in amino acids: CAISPGTGGYEQYF. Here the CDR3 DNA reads TGTGCCATCAGTCCCGGGACAGGGGGCTACGAGCAGTACTTC.

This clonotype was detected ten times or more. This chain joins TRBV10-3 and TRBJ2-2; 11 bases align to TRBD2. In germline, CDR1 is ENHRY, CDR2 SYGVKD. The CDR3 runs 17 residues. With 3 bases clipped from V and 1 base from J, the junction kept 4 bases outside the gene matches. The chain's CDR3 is CAISDLAGGLNTGELFF. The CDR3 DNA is TGTGCCATCAGTGACCTAGCGGGAGGACTGAACACCGGGGAGCTGTTTTTT.

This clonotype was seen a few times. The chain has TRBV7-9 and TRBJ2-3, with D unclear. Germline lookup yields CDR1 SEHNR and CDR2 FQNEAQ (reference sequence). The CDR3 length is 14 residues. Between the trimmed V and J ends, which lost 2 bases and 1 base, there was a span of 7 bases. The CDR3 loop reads CASSLSAGTDTQYF. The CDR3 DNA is TGTGCCAGCAGCTTATCAGCTGGCACAGATACGCAGTATTTT.

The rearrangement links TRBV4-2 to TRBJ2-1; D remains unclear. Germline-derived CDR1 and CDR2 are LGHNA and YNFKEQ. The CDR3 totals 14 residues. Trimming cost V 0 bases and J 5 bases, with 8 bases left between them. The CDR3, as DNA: TGTGCCAGCAGCCAAGATGCTCACAACAATGAGCAGTTCTTC. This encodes CASSQDAHNNEQFF.

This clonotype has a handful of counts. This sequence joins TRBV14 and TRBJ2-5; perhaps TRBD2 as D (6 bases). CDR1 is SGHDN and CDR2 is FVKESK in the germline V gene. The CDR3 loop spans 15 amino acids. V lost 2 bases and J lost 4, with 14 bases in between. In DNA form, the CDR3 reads TGTGCCAGCAGCCAAAAAGGAGGAGGGAGAGAGACCCAGTACTTC. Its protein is CASSQKGGGRETQYF.

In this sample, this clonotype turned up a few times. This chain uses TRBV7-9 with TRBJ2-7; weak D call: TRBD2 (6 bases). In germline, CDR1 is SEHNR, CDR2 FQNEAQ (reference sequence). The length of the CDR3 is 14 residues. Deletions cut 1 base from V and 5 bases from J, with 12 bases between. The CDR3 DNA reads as TGTGCCAGCAGCTTAGGGGAGGTCAGCCACGAGCAGTACTTC. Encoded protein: CASSLGEVSHEQYF.

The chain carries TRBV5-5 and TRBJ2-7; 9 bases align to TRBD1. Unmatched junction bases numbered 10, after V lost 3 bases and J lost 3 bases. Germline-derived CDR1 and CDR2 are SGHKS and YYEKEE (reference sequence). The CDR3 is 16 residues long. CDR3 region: CASSSPDRGLIYEQYF. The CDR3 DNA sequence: TGTGCCAGCAGCTCACCGGACAGGGGCCTGATCTACGAGCAGTACTTC.

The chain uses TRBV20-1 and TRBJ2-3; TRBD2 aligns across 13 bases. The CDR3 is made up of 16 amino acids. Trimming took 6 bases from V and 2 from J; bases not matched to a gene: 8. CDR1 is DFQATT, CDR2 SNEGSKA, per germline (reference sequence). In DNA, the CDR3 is TGCAGTGCCCCCGGACTAGCGGGAGAAACCACAGATACGCAGTATTTT. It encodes CSAPGLAGETTDTQYF.

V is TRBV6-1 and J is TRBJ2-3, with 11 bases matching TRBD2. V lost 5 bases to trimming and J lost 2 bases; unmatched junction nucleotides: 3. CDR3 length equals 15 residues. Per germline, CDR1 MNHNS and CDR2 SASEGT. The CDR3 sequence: CASSNSGGATDTQYF. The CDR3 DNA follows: TGTGCCAGCAGTAATAGCGGGGGGGCCACAGATACGCAGTATTTT.

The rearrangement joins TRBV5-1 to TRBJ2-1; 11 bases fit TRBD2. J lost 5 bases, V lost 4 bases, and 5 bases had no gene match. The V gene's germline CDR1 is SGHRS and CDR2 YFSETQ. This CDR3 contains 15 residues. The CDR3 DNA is TGCGCCAGCAGCCCAATAGCGGGGGGGGACAATGAGCAGTTCTTC. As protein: CASSPIAGGDNEQFF. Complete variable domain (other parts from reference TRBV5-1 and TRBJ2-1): KAGVTQTPRYLIKTRGQQVTLSCSPISGHRSVSWYQQTPGQGLQFLFEYFSETQRNKGNFPGRFSGRQFSNSRSEMNVSTLELGDSALYLCASSPIAGGDNEQFFGPGTRLTVL.

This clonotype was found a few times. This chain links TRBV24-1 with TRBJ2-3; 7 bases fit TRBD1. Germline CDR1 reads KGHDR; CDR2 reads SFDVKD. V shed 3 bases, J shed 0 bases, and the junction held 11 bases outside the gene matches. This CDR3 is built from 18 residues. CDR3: CATSDPSFTGVSTDTQYF. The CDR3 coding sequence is TGTGCCACCAGTGATCCGAGCTTCACAGGGGTAAGCACAGATACGCAGTATTTT.